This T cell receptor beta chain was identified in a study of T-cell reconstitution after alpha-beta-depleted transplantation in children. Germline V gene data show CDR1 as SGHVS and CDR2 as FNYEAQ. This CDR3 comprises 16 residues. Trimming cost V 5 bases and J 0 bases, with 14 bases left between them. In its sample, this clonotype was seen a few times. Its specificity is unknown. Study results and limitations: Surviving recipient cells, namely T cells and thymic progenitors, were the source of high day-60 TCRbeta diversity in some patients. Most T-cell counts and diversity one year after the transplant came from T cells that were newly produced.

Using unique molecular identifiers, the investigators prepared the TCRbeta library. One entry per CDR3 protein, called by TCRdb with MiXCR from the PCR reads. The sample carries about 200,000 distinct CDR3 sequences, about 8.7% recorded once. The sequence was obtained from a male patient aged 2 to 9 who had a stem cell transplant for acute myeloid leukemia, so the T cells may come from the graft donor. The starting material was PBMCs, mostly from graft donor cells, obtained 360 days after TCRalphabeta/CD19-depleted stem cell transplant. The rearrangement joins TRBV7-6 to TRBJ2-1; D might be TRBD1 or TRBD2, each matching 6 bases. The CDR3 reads CASSPRLGGSYNEQFF. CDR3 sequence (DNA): TGTGCCAGCAGCCCCCGACTAGGGGGCTCCTACAATGAGCAGTTCTTC. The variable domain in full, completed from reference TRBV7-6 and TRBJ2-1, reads GAGVSQSPRYKVTKRGQDVALRCDPISGHVSLYWYRQALGQGPEFLTYFNYEAQQDKSGLPNDRFSAERPEGSISTLTIQRTEQRDSAMYRCASSPRLGGSYNEQFFGPGTRLTVL.